Listed below are T cell receptor beta chains from one sample, sequenced in a study of shared clonotypes between healthy human individuals. Measured with immunoSEQ multiplex PCR; TCRdb has only the in-frame clones, and not every one. There are fewer than 600,000 clones in the sample; around 78% occur only once, and approximately 12% lies in the top ten. Source material: PBMCs. Receptor source: a woman aged 40-49 years in good health. Some clones in this sample may be carry-over from other donors' samples. The CDR3 runs from the conserved cysteine through the conserved F or W. The size of a clone is reported for some rows only, either as once, few or many, or as a class for expanded clones.

clone size,V gene,CDR3 protein
-,TRBV5-4,CASSFRGGRREQFF
few,TRBV7-3,CASSLYTGELFF
-,TRBV6-6,CASSYSRDTQYF
once,TRBV5-1,CASSVRAQGRTNNEQFF
-,TRBV5-6,CASIRRAPGTSTDTQYF
-,TRBV18,CASSPPVGTEAFF
-,TRBV7-8,CASSLAGGNPDTQYF
many,TRBV7-9,CASSPRGTSVNIQYF
-,TRBV11-2,CASSLGGPTYTEAFF
few,TRBV7-2,CASSPSRGSYEQYF
once,TRBV29-1,CSVHKGAEQYF
-,TRBV4-1,CASSQEPRVGEQYF
-,TRBV19,CASSIAGVPYEQYF
-,TRBV18,CASSTLTGTGEETQYF
many,TRBV2,CASSEELAEQFF
few,TRBV6-4,CASSSGPQRTGELFF
-,TRBV5-4,CASSLGWMETQYF
-,TRBV7-9,CASSLRQAVDTEAFF
-,TRBV19,CASSIDSGSGETQYF
once,TRBV18,CASSPEDEKLFF
-,TRBV4-2,CASSPTGGARYEQYF
-,TRBV9,CASSPPGGGRPYEQYF
-,TRBV19,CASSTQTGAEQYF
-,TRBV27,CASSLSELYEQYF
-,TRBV15,CATSTPGTGDEKLFF
many,TRBV6-1,CASRLAGGFQPQHF
-,TRBV28,CASSLIGRLAEETQYF
-,TRBV5-6,CASSRTGGINEQFF
-,TRBV20-1,CSAGDWDTQYF
few,TRBV25-1,CASSVTQSYGYTF
-,TRBV7-6,CASSLQQGPNTGELFF
-,TRBV7-2,CASSYQGLVNTGELFF
-,TRBV6-1,CASSEVGGRTNYGYTF
-,TRBV11-2,CASSLRGAFLAGEGDTQYF
-,TRBV5-1,CASSPYGNQPQHF
-,TRBV30,CAWSSTGTLTDTQYF
many,TRBV6-4,CASSTRGGDTEAFF
-,TRBV10-3,CAISEAGPRPTYEQFF
-,TRBV11-3,CASSFRAGGHNEQFF
-,TRBV6-1,CASSEGAYSGNTIYF
-,TRBV5-4,CASSQGTSGSYEQYF
-,TRBV6-1,CASSVMDRNTGELFF
-,TRBV30,CAWRAAGAGNNEQFF
once,TRBV7-7,CASSQVGEGRETQYF
once,TRBV7-2,CASSLGRVAVSTDTQYF
once,TRBV11-3,CASSSSTGGDGELFF
-,TRBV19,CASDRGYSNQPQHF
-,TRBV5-1,CASSTSGTGVFDEQFF
-,TRBV15,CATSRGLARSYNEQFF
-,TRBV5-8,CASSHDRANEKLFF
-,TRBV4-1,CASSQLGYGYTF
-,TRBV28,CASSSTGRFYEQYF
-,TRBV19,CASRLPGSAANTGELFF
few,TRBV29-1,CSVLGDRGLGTYEQYF
-,TRBV21-1,CASSRREGRIYGYTF
-,TRBV28,CASRTTDGYGYTF